The 24 T cell receptor beta chains below come from one sample, sequenced in a study of blood T cell repertoires in COVID-19. TCRdb keeps only in-frame clones here, not all; method: immunoSEQ multiplex PCR. The sample carries tens of thousands of clones, 81% recorded once. Sequencing input: peripheral blood. Receptors originate from a man older than 75 with active or convalescent COVID-19.

Only one count was recorded for this clone. CDR3: CASSQERAYGYTF. DNA for the CDR3: TGCGCCAGCAGCCAAGAGAGAGCCTATGGCTACACCTTC. The chain employs TRBV4-3 and TRBJ1-2; D remains ambiguous. V was trimmed by 0 bases and J by 4 bases, leaving 6 bases between them. The CDR3 is 13 amino acids. Germline-derived CDR1 and CDR2 are LGHNA and YSLEER.

The V gene is TRBV2, the J gene TRBJ2-3; 9 nucleotides match TRBD2. This CDR3 region has 17 residues. CDR1 and CDR2 (germline): SNHLY, FYNNEI. The J segment lost 3 bases and the V segment lost 4 bases, leaving 11 bases of the junction unmatched. CDR3 in amino acids: CASSGSRGGLATDTQYF. Here the CDR3 DNA reads TGTGCCAGCAGTGGGTCCCGGGGGGGACTAGCTACAGATACGCAGTATTTT. Based on the CDR3 plus reference TRBV2 and TRBJ2-3, the full variable domain is EPEVTQTPSHQVTQMGQEVILRCVPISNHLYFYWYRQILGQKVEFLVSFYNNEISEKSEIFDDQFSVERPDGSNFTLKIRSTKLEDSAMYFCASSGSRGGLATDTQYFGPGTRLTVL.

This clone is a singleton in its sample. V is TRBV2 and J is TRBJ2-3; D gene uncertain. Trimming removed 1 base at V and 2 bases at J, with 7 bases between. This CDR3 spans 14 amino acids. Germline assignment: CDR1 SNHLY and CDR2 FYNNEI. The CDR3 is CASSEGAITDTQYF. CDR3 DNA: TGTGCCAGCAGTGAAGGTGCTATCACAGATACGCAGTATTTT. The full variable domain, with the rest looked up from reference TRBV2 and TRBJ2-3, is EPEVTQTPSHQVTQMGQEVILRCVPISNHLYFYWYRQILGQKVEFLVSFYNNEISEKSEIFDDQFSVERPDGSNFTLKIRSTKLEDSAMYFCASSEGAITDTQYFGPGTRLTVL.

This chain joins TRBV6-5 and TRBJ2-7, with 8 bases that match TRBD1. In germline, CDR1 is MNHEY, CDR2 SVGAGI. The CDR3 loop spans 13 amino acids. J gave up 6 bases and V 8 bases, and 9 bases lay outside the gene matches. The CDR3, as DNA: TGTGCCAGCGGGCAGGGGGCGGTAGCCGAGCAGTACTTC. Protein: CASGQGAVAEQYF.

The count of this clone is one. The gene calls are TRBV5-1 and TRBJ1-4, with 7 bases lining up with TRBD1. Per the germline V gene, CDR1 is SGHRS and CDR2 is YFSETQ. CDR3 length: 15 amino acids. The ends lost 0 bases at V and 4 bases at J; junction bases unmatched: 3. CDR3: CASSLGDRFNEKLFF. The CDR3 DNA reads TGCGCCAGCAGCTTGGGGGACAGATTTAATGAAAAACTGTTTTTT. Drawing the rest from reference TRBV5-1 and TRBJ1-4, the complete variable domain is KAGVTQTPRYLIKTRGQQVTLSCSPISGHRSVSWYQQTPGQGLQFLFEYFSETQRNKGNFPGRFSGRQFSNSRSEMNVSTLELGDSALYLCASSLGDRFNEKLFFGSGTQLSVL.

The chain links TRBV19 to TRBJ2-1; D remains ambiguous. From germline, CDR1 is LNHDA and CDR2 SQIVND (reference sequence). Trimming shortened V by 5 bases and J by 8 bases, and 7 bases separated the two germline ends. CDR3 length: 11 amino acids. CDR3 region: CASSYNYEQFF. CDR3 nucleotide sequence: TGTGCCAGTAGTTACAATTATGAGCAGTTCTTC.

Of note for this clone: This sample also contains other DNA sequences that code for the same CDR3. The chain recombines TRBV9 with TRBJ2-7; D possibly corresponds to TRBD1 (5 bases). Per germline, CDR1 SGDLS and CDR2 YYNGEE. The CDR3 spans 15 residues. V was clipped by 0 bases and J by 2 bases, with 12 bases between them. The CDR3 DNA reads TGTGCCAGCAGCGTAGCGGCTACAGGAACCTACGAGCAGTACTTC. The encoded protein is CASSVAATGTYEQYF.

The chain uses TRBV7-2 and TRBJ1-2; 7 bases line up with TRBD1. Germline trimming cut 0 bases from V and 11 bases from J; bases unmatched to any gene: 6. Germline CDR1 SGHTA, CDR2 FQGNSA. The CDR3 totals 13 residues. CDR3 in amino acids: CASSLAPTGEYTF. CDR3 in DNA: TGTGCCAGCAGCTTAGCTCCAACAGGGGAATACACCTTC.

The V gene is TRBV11-2, the J gene TRBJ2-5, with D hard to call. The CDR3 has 14 residues. With 0 bases removed from V and 2 bases from J, the gap between germline ends came to 7 bases. Germline-derived CDR1 and CDR2 are SGHAT and FQNNGV. The chain's CDR3 is CASSLDLTQETQYF. The DNA for the CDR3 is TGTGCCAGCAGCTTAGACCTTACTCAAGAGACCCAGTACTTC.

The J gene is TRBJ1-4, the V gene TRBV6-5; 7 bases map to TRBD1. Germline V CDR1 and CDR2: MNHEY, SVGAGI. The CDR3 has 15 residues. After removal of 0 bases from V and 9 bases from J, the junction contained 7 bases not matched to a gene. CDR3 amino acids: CASSYSRGGRKKLFF. The CDR3 DNA reads as TGTGCCAGCAGTTACTCGAGAGGGGGCAGAAAAAAACTGTTTTTT.

This chain links TRBV18 with TRBJ2-7; 7 bases are a match to TRBD1. This CDR3 has 14 residues. J lost 6 bases, V lost 6 bases, and 11 bases had no gene match. CDR1 is KGHSH and CDR2 is LQKENI in the germline V gene. CDR3 coding DNA: TGTGCCAGCTCCCGACAGGGAAAAGATCTCGAGCAGTACTTC. Translating gives CASSRQGKDLEQYF.

J is TRBJ1-2 and V is TRBV5-6; D gene uncertain. CDR1 SGHDT and CDR2 YYEEEE come from the germline V gene. This CDR3 has 15 amino acids. Trimming removed 0 bases from V and 2 bases from J, with 11 bases in between. The CDR3 loop is CASSLGPGGNYGYTF. In DNA form, the CDR3 reads TGTGCCAGCAGCTTGGGGCCGGGAGGGAACTATGGCTACACCTTC. Full variable domain (missing parts from reference TRBV5-6 and TRBJ1-2): DAGVTQSPTHLIKTRGQQVTLRCSPKSGHDTVSWYQQALGQGPQFIFQYYEEEERQRGNFPDRFSGHQFPNYSSELNVNALLLGDSALYLCASSLGPGGNYGYTFGSGTRLTVV.

The chain uses TRBV3-1 (or the pseudogene TRBV3-2) and TRBJ1-1, with D possibly TRBD1 on 5 matching bases. This CDR3 is built from 16 residues. V was cut by 3 bases and J by 1 base, with 15 bases left in between. Germline V gene sequence: CDR1 LGHDT, CDR2 YNNKEL (reference sequence). The CDR3 loop is CASSQASSGANTEAFF. For the CDR3, the DNA is TGTGCCAGCAGCCAGGCCTCAAGCGGGGCGAACACTGAAGCTTTCTTT.

This clone was counted between two and nine times. The chain joins TRBV7-7 to TRBJ2-2, with D possibly TRBD1 on 6 matching bases. Trimming pared 5 bases from V and 1 base from J, leaving 11 bases between. This CDR3 region has 15 residues. Germline V gene data show CDR1 as SSHAT and CDR2 as FNYEAQ (reference sequence). Here the CDR3 reads CASSPAQGNTGELFF. The CDR3 DNA follows: TGTGCCAGCAGCCCGGCACAGGGGAACACCGGGGAGCTGTTTTTT.

For the CDR3, the DNA is TGTGCCAGCCTAGTTTACGGGGGATATGAGCAGTTCTTC. Its translation: CASLVYGGYEQFF. This sequence joins TRBV28 and TRBJ2-1; tentatively, D is TRBD2 (6 bases). Germline CDR1 reads MDHEN; CDR2 reads SYDVKM. The ends were cut back, 8 bases at V and 8 bases at J, with 16 bases in the middle. CDR3 length equals 13 residues. The full variable domain, completed using reference TRBV28 and TRBJ2-1, is DVKVTQSSRYLVKRTGEKVFLECVQDMDHENMFWYRQDPGLGLRLIYFSYDVKMKEKGDIPEGYSVSREKKERFSLILESASTNQTSMYLCASLVYGGYEQFFGPGTRLTVL.

This rearrangement joins TRBV7-9 to TRBJ1-5; the D is unclear. Trimming cost V 5 bases and J 2 bases, with 16 bases left between them. CDR3 length: 16 amino acids. CDR1 is SEHNR, CDR2 FQNEAQ, per germline (reference sequence). CDR3 protein: CASSIGSPGGNQPQHF. In DNA, the CDR3 is TGTGCCAGCAGCATCGGGAGTCCCGGGGGCAATCAGCCCCAGCATTTT.

CDR3 nucleotide sequence: TGCGCCAACCCAATGCGCCAGGGAAGTAATAATGAGCAGTTCTTC. It yields the protein CANPMRQGSNNEQFF. V usage is TRBV10-1 and J usage is TRBJ2-1; possible D gene TRBD1, 5 bases. Trimming cost V 10 bases and J 7 bases, with 23 bases left between them. The germline V gene encodes CDR1 WNHNN and CDR2 SYGVQD (reference sequence). The CDR3 covers 15 residues.

The genes are TRBV5-1 and TRBJ1-1; D is unresolved. Germline-derived CDR1 and CDR2 are SGHRS and YFSETQ. The CDR3 spans 16 residues. V dropped 4 bases and J dropped 1 base, with 17 bases sitting between them. CDR3 bases: TGCGCCAGCAGCCCCGTCTCGGGAGGTAGGAACACTGAAGCTTTCTTT. Protein product: CASSPVSGGRNTEAFF. Full variable domain (outside the CDR3, taken from reference TRBV5-1 and TRBJ1-1): KAGVTQTPRYLIKTRGQQVTLSCSPISGHRSVSWYQQTPGQGLQFLFEYFSETQRNKGNFPGRFSGRQFSNSRSEMNVSTLELGDSALYLCASSPVSGGRNTEAFFGQGTRLTVV.

This clone was counted a few times. CDR3 in amino acids: CASSAEVVRGTEAFF. DNA for the CDR3: TGTGCCAGCAGCGCAGAAGTTGTTAGGGGGACTGAAGCTTTCTTT. This chain joins TRBV9 and TRBJ1-1; D may be TRBD1 (6 bases). This CDR3 has 15 amino acids. V was shortened by 3 bases and J by 5 bases, with 17 bases between the two germline ends. Germline CDR1 SGDLS, CDR2 YYNGEE. The complete variable domain, with remaining parts taken from reference TRBV9 and TRBJ1-1, reads DSGVTQTPKHLITATGQRVTLRCSPRSGDLSVYWYQQSLDQGLQFLIQYYNGEERAKGNILERFSAQQFPDLHSELNLSSLELGDSALYFCASSAEVVRGTEAFFGQGTRLTVV.

The J gene is TRBJ1-6, the V gene TRBV18; D gene ambiguous. The germline V gene encodes CDR1 KGHSH and CDR2 LQKENI. The CDR3 has 17 residues. The germline V and J ends were trimmed by 3 bases and 3 bases, with 15 bases remaining between them. CDR3 DNA sequence: TGTGCCAGCTCACCGTCGAGGGTGGGCCTCTATAATTCACCCCTCCACTTT. It codes for CASSPSRVGLYNSPLHF.

This clone has just one count. The rearrangement uses TRBV5-1 and TRBJ1-1; TRBD1 matches 8 bases. Germline lookup yields CDR1 SGHRS and CDR2 YFSETQ. With 0 bases clipped from V and 2 bases from J, the junction kept 9 bases outside the gene matches. The CDR3 runs to 17 residues. The CDR3, as DNA: TGCGCCAGCAGCTTGGGGGGGCCGGGACAGGCAAACACTGAAGCTTTCTTT. It yields the protein CASSLGGPGQANTEAFF. Filled out from reference TRBV5-1 and TRBJ1-1, the complete variable domain reads KAGVTQTPRYLIKTRGQQVTLSCSPISGHRSVSWYQQTPGQGLQFLFEYFSETQRNKGNFPGRFSGRQFSNSRSEMNVSTLELGDSALYLCASSLGGPGQANTEAFFGQGTRLTVV.

The chain employs TRBV5-1 and TRBJ1-2; D call uncertain. V was pared by 4 bases and J by 0 bases, with 4 bases between. The CDR3 extends over 12 amino acids. CDR1 SGHRS and CDR2 YFSETQ come from the germline V gene. The CDR3 coding sequence is TGCGCCAGCAGCCCAGCTAACTATGGCTACACCTTC. Protein: CASSPANYGYTF.

J is TRBJ2-1 and V is TRBV7-2, with 13 positions matching TRBD2. Germline-derived CDR1 and CDR2 are SGHTA and FQGNSA. Losses at the gene ends were 5 bases for V and 4 bases for J; bases not matched to a gene: 5. The CDR3 spans 16 residues. The CDR3: CASSRTSGGRYNEQFF. The CDR3 DNA is TGTGCCAGCAGCCGGACTAGCGGGGGCCGATACAATGAGCAGTTCTTC.

The CDR3 coding sequence is TGTGCCAGCAGCCAAGACCGGACAGTAGCCACTGAAGCTTTCTTT. It codes for CASSQDRTVATEAFF. The chain carries TRBV3-1 (or the pseudogene TRBV3-2) and TRBJ1-1; possible D gene TRBD1, 6 bases. The CDR3 runs to 15 residues. Germline CDR1 reads LGHDT; CDR2 reads YNNKEL (reference sequence). The V and J ends lost 0 bases and 4 bases respectively, with 12 bases between them.